This is a list of T cell receptor beta chains from one sample in a study of cytomegalovirus exposure and HLA in healthy donors. TCRdb keeps only in-frame clones here, not all; method: immunoSEQ multiplex PCR. The repertoire table contains roughly 78,000 clones. Material for sequencing was PBMCs. The origin of the receptors is a man aged 35-49 years in good health and CMV-seronegative. CDR3s include the opening cysteine and the closing phenylalanine or tryptophan. D genes are given only for firm matches.

TRBV4-1	NA	TRBJ2-7	CASSQARGIGAYEQYF	TGCGCCAGCAGCCAAGCTCGAGGGATCGGGGCCTACGAGCAGTACTTC
TRBV20-1	NA	TRBJ2-5	CSATDQETQYF	TGCAGTGCTACGGACCAAGAGACCCAGTACTTC
TRBV6-5	NA	TRBJ2-4	CASSSPGLAKNIQYF	TGTGCCAGCAGTTCCCCGGGACTAGCCAAAAACATTCAGTACTTC
TRBV2	NA	TRBJ2-4	CATTQVAKNIQYF	TGTGCCACCACCCAGGTCGCCAAAAACATTCAGTACTTC
TRBV5-1	TRBD1	TRBJ2-3	CASRPTGTGRTDTQYF	TGCGCCAGCCGCCCGACCGGGACAGGGAGGACAGATACGCAGTATTTT
TRBV11-2	TRBD1	TRBJ2-7	CASSFYGQALNEQYF	TGTGCCAGCAGCTTTTACGGACAGGCTCTGAACGAGCAGTACTTC
TRBV6-1	NA	TRBJ1-2	CASTKGWVPEGYTF	TGTGCCAGCACTAAGGGGTGGGTTCCTGAGGGCTACACCTTC
TRBV11-3	TRBD1	TRBJ2-2	CASSPDRASSGELFF	TGTGCCAGCAGCCCGGACAGGGCATCTTCCGGGGAGCTGTTTTTT
TRBV29-1	TRBD1	TRBJ1-2	CSARAADRVVGGYTF	TGCAGCGCTCGGGCGGCCGACAGGGTGGTTGGTGGCTACACCTTC
TRBV4-3	NA	TRBJ1-2	CASSQDGASSYGYTF	TGCGCCAGCAGCCAAGATGGGGCCAGTAGCTATGGCTACACCTTC
TRBV27	NA	TRBJ1-4	CASLGVEEKLFF	TGTGCCAGTCTGGGAGTAGAAGAAAAACTGTTTTTT
TRBV30	NA	TRBJ2-7	CAWSVGQASSYEQYF	TGTGCCTGGAGTGTAGGCCAGGCCAGCTCCTACGAGCAGTACTTC
TRBV11-2	TRBD1	TRBJ2-3	CASSLVGGQGDTDTQYF	TGTGCCAGCAGCTTAGTGGGCGGACAGGGAGACACAGATACGCAGTATTTT
TRBV20-1	NA	TRBJ1-4	CSARDREKLFF	TGCAGTGCTAGAGATCGGGAAAAACTGTTTTTT
TRBV11-2	NA	TRBJ1-1	CASSGQTSVTEAFF	TGTGCCAGCAGCGGACAGACTTCGGTGACTGAAGCTTTCTTT
TRBV11-3	NA	TRBJ2-7	CASSFGGLGEQYF	TGTGCCAGCAGCTTCGGGGGGCTTGGCGAGCAGTACTTC
TRBV28	NA	TRBJ2-1	CASRKSGALHNEQFF	TGTGCCAGCAGGAAATCAGGGGCGCTTCACAATGAGCAGTTCTTC
TRBV4-1	TRBD2	TRBJ2-7	CASSQGLVEYEQYF	TGCGCCAGCAGCCAGGGACTAGTTGAATACGAGCAGTACTTC